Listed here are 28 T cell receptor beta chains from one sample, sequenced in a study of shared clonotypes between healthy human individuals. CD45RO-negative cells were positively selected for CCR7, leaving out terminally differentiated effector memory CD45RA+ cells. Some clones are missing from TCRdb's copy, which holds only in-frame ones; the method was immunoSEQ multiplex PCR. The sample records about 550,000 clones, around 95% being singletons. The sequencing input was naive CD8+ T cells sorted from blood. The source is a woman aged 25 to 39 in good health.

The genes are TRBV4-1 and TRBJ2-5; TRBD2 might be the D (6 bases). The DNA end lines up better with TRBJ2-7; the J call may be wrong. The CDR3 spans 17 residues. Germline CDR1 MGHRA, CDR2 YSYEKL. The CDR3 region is CASSQGALGGGGYEQYF. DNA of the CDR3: TGCGCCAGCAGCCAAGGAGCCCTCGGGGGTGGAGGGTACGAGCAGTACTTC.

In DNA, the CDR3 is TGTGCCAGCAGCCTGGCGGGATTGGATGAAAAACTGTTTTTT. Translation gives CASSLAGLDEKLFF. V and J are TRBV2 and TRBJ1-4; no definite D call. The V end was cut by 6 bases, the J end by 6 bases, with 14 bases between. The CDR3 loop spans 14 amino acids. The germline gives CDR1 SNHLY, CDR2 FYNNEI.

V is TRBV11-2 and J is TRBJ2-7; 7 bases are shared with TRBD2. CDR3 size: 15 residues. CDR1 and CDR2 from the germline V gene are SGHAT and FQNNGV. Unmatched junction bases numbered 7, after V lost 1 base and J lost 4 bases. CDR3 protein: CASSLVGGSVYEQYF. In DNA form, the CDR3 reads TGTGCCAGCAGCTTAGTAGGCGGGAGTGTGTACGAGCAGTACTTC.

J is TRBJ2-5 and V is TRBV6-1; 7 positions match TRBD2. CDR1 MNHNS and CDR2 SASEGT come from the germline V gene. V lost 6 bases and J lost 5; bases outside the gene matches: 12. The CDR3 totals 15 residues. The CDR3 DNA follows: TGTGCCAGCAGGCCCGAGGGCGGGAGCCTGGAGACCCAGTACTTC. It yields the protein CASRPEGGSLETQYF.

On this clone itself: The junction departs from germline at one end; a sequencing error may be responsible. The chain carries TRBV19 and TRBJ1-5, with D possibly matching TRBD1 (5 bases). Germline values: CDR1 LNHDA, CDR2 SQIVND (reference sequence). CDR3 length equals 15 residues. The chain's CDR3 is CASSIDPGSYQSQHF. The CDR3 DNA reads TGTGCCAGTAGTATAGATCCAGGGAGCTATCAGTCCCAGCATTTT.

The CDR3 region is CASSLGLAGEGYEQYF. CDR3 bases: TGTGCCAGCAGCCTAGGACTAGCGGGAGAAGGCTACGAGCAGTACTTC. The V and J genes are TRBV6-6 and TRBJ2-7, with 13 bases fitting TRBD2. Trimming at V came to 6 bases and at J to 3 bases, leaving 8 bases not matched to a gene. The length of the CDR3 is 16 residues. From germline, CDR1 is MNHNY and CDR2 SVGAGI (reference sequence).

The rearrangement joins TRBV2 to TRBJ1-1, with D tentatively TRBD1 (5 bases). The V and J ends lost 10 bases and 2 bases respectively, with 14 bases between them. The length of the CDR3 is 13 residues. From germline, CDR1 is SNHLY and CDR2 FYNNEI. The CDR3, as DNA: TGTGCCACCCAGGAGGGGACCAACACTGAAGCTTTCTTT. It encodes CATQEGTNTEAFF.

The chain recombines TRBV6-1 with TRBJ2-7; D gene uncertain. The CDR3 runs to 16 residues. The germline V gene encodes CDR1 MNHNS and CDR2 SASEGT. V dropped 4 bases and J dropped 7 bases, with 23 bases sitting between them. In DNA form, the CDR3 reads TGTGCCAGCAGTGCGGCGTCGCAGATAATCTACTTGGAGCAGTACTTC. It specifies CASSAASQIIYLEQYF.

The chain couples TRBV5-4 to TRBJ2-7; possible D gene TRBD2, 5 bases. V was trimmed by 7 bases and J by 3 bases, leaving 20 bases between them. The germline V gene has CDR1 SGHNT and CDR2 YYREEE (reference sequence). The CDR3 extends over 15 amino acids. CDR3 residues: CASAPSASRYYEQYF. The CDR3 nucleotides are TGTGCCAGCGCCCCGTCGGCTAGCCGCTACTACGAGCAGTACTTC.

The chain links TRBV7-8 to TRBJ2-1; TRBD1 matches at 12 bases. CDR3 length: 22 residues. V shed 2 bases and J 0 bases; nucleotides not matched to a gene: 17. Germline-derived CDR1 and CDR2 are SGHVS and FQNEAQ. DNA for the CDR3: TGTGCCAGCAGCTTATTTCGAATTCTTGGGACAGGGGGCCTGAGCTCCTACAATGAGCAGTTCTTC. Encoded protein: CASSLFRILGTGGLSSYNEQFF.

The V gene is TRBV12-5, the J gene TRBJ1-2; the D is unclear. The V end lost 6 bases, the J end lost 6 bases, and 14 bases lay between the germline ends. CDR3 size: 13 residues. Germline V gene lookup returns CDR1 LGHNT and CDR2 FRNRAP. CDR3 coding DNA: TGTGCTAGTGGCCCCGTGGACGGGGATGGCTACACCTTC. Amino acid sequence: CASGPVDGDGYTF.

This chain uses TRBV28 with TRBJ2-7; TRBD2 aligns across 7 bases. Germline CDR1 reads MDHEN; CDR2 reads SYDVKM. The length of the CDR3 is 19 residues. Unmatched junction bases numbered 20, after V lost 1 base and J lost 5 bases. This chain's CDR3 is CASSLSWGVRAGEEDEQYF. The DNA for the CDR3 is TGTGCCAGCAGTTTATCTTGGGGGGTTCGCGCGGGAGAGGAAGACGAGCAGTACTTC.

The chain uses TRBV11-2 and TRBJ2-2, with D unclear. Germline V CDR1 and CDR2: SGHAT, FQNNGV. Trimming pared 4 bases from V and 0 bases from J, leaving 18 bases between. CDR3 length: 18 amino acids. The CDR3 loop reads CASSSKDGSISNTGELFF. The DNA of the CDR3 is TGTGCCAGCAGCTCCAAAGACGGATCAATATCGAACACCGGGGAGCTGTTTTTT.

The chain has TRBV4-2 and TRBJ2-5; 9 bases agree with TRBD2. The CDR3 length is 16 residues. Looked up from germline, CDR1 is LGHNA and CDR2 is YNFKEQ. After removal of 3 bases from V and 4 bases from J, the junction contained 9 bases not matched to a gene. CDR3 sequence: CASSQGLREGRETQYF. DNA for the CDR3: TGTGCCAGCAGCCAGGGGCTGCGGGAGGGTCGAGAGACCCAGTACTTC.

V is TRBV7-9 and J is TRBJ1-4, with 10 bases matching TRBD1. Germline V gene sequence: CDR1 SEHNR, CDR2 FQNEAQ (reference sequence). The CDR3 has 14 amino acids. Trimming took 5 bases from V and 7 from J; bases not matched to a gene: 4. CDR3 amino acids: CASSQTGGIEKLFF. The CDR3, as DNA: TGTGCCAGCAGCCAGACAGGGGGCATTGAAAAACTGTTTTTT. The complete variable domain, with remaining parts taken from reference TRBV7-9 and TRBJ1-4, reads DTGVSQNPRHKITKRGQNVTFRCDPISEHNRLYWYRQTLGQGPEFLTYFQNEAQLEKSRLLSDRFSAERPKGSFSTLEIQRTEQGDSAMYLCASSQTGGIEKLFFGSGTQLSVL.

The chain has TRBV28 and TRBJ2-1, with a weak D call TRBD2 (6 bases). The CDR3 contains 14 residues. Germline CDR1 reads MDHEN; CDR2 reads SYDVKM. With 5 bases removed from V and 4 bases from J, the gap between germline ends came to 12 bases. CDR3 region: CASSETGTYNEQFF. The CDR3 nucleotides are TGTGCCAGCAGTGAAACCGGGACTTACAATGAGCAGTTCTTC.

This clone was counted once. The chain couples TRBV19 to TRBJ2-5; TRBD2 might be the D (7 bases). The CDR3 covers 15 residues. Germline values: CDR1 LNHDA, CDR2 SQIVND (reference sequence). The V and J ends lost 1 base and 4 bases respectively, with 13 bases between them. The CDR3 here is CASSIVGGGGETQYF. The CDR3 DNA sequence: TGTGCCAGTAGTATAGTAGGGGGGGGTGGAGAGACCCAGTACTTC.

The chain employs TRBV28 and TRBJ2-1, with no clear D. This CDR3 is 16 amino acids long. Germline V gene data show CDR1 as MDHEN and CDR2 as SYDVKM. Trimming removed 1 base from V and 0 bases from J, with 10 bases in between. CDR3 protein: CASSLYDGPSYNEQFF. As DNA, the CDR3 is TGTGCCAGCAGTTTATACGACGGTCCCTCCTACAATGAGCAGTTCTTC.

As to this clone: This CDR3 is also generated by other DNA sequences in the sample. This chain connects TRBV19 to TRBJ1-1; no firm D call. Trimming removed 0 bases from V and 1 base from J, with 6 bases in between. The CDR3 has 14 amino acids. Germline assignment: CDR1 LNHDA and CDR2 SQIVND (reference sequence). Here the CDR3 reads CASSIDLENTEAFF. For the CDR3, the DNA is TGTGCCAGTAGTATAGATCTAGAGAACACTGAAGCTTTCTTT.

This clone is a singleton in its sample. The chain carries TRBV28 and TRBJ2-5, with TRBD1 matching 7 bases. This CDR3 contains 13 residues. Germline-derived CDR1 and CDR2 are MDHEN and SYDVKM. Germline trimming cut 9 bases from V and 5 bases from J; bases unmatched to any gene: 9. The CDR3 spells CASNTGVWETQYF. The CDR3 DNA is TGTGCCAGTAATACAGGGGTCTGGGAGACCCAGTACTTC.

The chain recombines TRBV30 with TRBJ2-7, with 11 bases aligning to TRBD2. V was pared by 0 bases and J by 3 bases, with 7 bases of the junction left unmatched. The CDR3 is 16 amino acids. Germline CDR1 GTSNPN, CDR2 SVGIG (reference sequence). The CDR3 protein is CAWSVWTSGSLYEQYF. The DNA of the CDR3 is TGTGCCTGGAGTGTATGGACTAGCGGGTCCCTCTACGAGCAGTACTTC.

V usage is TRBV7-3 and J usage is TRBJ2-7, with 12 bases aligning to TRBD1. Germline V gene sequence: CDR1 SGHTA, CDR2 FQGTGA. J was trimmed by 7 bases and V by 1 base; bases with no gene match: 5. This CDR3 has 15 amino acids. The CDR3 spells CASSLRRDRGLEQYF. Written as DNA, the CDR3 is TGTGCCAGCAGCTTAAGAAGGGACAGGGGGCTTGAGCAGTACTTC.

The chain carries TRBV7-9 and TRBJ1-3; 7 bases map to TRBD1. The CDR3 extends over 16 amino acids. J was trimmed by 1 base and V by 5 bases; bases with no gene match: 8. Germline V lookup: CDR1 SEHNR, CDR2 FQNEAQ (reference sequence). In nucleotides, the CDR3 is TGTGCCAGCAGCCCTAAAACAGGGGTGTCTGGAAACACCATATATTTT. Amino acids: CASSPKTGVSGNTIYF.

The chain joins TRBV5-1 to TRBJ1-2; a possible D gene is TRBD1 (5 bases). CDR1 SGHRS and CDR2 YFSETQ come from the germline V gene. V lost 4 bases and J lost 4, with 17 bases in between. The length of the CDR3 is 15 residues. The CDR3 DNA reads TGCGCCAGCAGCACGGGGGACGCGGCCCTCTATGGCTACACCTTC. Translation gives CASSTGDAALYGYTF.

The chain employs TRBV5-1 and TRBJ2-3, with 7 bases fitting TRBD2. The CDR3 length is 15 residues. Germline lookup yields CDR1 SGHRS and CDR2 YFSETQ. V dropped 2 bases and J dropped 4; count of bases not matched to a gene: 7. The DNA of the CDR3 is TGCGCCAGCAGCTTCCCGGATAGCGGGTCAGATACGCAGTATTTT. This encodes CASSFPDSGSDTQYF.

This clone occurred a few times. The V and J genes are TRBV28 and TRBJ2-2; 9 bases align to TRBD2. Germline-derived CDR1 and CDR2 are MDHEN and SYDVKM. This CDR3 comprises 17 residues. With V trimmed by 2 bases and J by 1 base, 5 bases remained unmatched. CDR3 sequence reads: CASSLGSSGKNTGELFF. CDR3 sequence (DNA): TGTGCCAGCAGTTTAGGCTCTAGCGGGAAGAACACCGGGGAGCTGTTTTTT.

CDR3 DNA sequence: TGTGCCAGCAGTATAGCGGTGTACGAGCAGTACTTC. Translation: CASSIAVYEQYF. The chain is built from TRBV7-8 and TRBJ2-7, with a weak D call TRBD2 (6 bases). This CDR3 contains 12 residues. Trimming left V 6 bases short and J 4 bases short, with 10 bases between. The V gene's germline CDR1 is SGHVS and CDR2 FQNEAQ. Full variable domain (rest looked up from reference TRBV7-8 and TRBJ2-7): GAGVSQSPRYKVAKRGQDVALRCDPISGHVSLFWYQQALGQGPEFLTYFQNEAQLDKSGLPSDRFFAERPEGSVSTLKIQRTQQEDSAVYLCASSIAVYEQYFGPGTRLTVT.

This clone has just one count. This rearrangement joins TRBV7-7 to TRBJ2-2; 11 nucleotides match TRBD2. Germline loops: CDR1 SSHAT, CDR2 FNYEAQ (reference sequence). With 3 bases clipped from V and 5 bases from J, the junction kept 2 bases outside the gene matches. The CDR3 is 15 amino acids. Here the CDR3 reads CASSLGTSGTGELFF. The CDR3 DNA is TGTGCCAGCAGCTTGGGGACTAGCGGAACCGGGGAGCTGTTTTTT.